The next 29 T cell receptor beta chains were all read from a single sample in a study of blood T cell repertoires in COVID-19. Assay used: immunoSEQ multiplex PCR; TCRdb lists only in-frame clones, some missing. The repertoire holds about 87,000 clones, with approximately 85% as singletons. Sequenced: peripheral blood. All receptors come from a woman older than 75 with COVID-19, enrolled during active disease.

The J gene is TRBJ2-2, the V gene TRBV5-4, with D possibly TRBD1 on 6 matching bases. Germline CDR1 SGHNT, CDR2 YYREEE (reference sequence). The CDR3 is made up of 15 amino acids. The V gene lost 4 bases and the J gene lost 0 bases, with 10 bases spanning the gap. DNA for the CDR3: TGTGCCAGCAGCGCGGACAGCGCGAACACCGGGGAGCTGTTTTTT. This sequence encodes CASSADSANTGELFF.

The chain uses TRBV27 and TRBJ2-7, with 7 bases lining up with TRBD1. V shed 10 bases, J shed 2 bases, and the junction held 8 bases outside the gene matches. The CDR3 is made up of 13 amino acids. Germline V gene data show CDR1 as MNHEY and CDR2 as SMNVEV (reference sequence). This chain's CDR3 is CAIRDRVTYEQYF. The DNA of the CDR3 is TGTGCCATCAGAGACAGGGTTACCTACGAGCAGTACTTC.

This chain uses TRBV3-1 (or the pseudogene TRBV3-2) with TRBJ2-3; 7 nucleotides align to TRBD2. The V and J ends lost 6 bases and 6 bases, in that order; junction bases with no gene match: 6. Germline values: CDR1 LGHDT, CDR2 YNNKEL (reference sequence). The CDR3 is 13 amino acids. This CDR3 is CASSHGLEDTQYF. The CDR3, as DNA: TGTGCCAGCAGTCATGGACTAGAGGATACGCAGTATTTT.

The rearrangement uses TRBV5-1 and TRBJ2-1; 11 bases align to TRBD2. Germline V gives CDR1 SGHRS, CDR2 YFSETQ. V dropped 3 bases and J dropped 5; count of bases not matched to a gene: 4. The CDR3 loop spans 15 amino acids. The CDR3 loop reads CASSYTSGGHNEQFF. The CDR3, as DNA: TGCGCCAGCAGCTACACTAGCGGGGGCCACAATGAGCAGTTCTTC.

This chain joins TRBV24-1 and TRBJ1-4; 7 bases match TRBD1. In germline, CDR1 is KGHDR, CDR2 SFDVKD. With 9 bases clipped from V and 7 bases from J, the junction kept 13 bases outside the gene matches. The CDR3 is 15 amino acids. The CDR3 DNA follows: TGTGCCACCGGACTGAAACAGGGGTTCTCTGAAAAACTGTTTTTT. Translation: CATGLKQGFSEKLFF.

The chain is built from TRBV5-6 and TRBJ2-5, with 8 bases aligning to TRBD1. The V gene's germline CDR1 is SGHDT and CDR2 YYEEEE. The CDR3 covers 17 residues. V dropped 0 bases and J dropped 5; count of bases not matched to a gene: 12. CDR3: CASSLDGQGPPWETQYF. In DNA, the CDR3 is TGTGCCAGCAGCTTGGATGGACAGGGCCCACCATGGGAGACCCAGTACTTC.

The chain is built from TRBV24-1 and TRBJ2-1; 7 bases are a match to TRBD1. Germline CDR1 and CDR2: KGHDR and SFDVKD. Trimming removed 3 bases from V and 7 bases from J; junction bases left unmatched: 5. This CDR3 contains 14 residues. The CDR3 spells CATSDDRVRNEQFF. The CDR3 DNA is TGTGCCACCAGTGATGACAGGGTGAGGAATGAGCAGTTCTTC.

The V and J genes are TRBV30 and TRBJ2-1; 14 bases agree with TRBD2. The CDR3 totals 14 residues. V gave up 3 bases and J gave up 7 bases; unmatched junction bases: 2. Germline CDR1 GTSNPN, CDR2 SVGIG (reference sequence). The CDR3 loop is CAWRGLAGVNEQFF. Written as DNA, the CDR3 is TGTGCCTGGAGGGGACTAGCGGGAGTTAATGAGCAGTTCTTC.

The chain carries TRBV16 and TRBJ1-4; D is undetermined. The CDR3 runs 15 residues. Trimming took 2 bases from V and 4 from J, leaving 11 bases between them. The germline CDR1 and CDR2 sequences are KGHSY and FQNENV. The CDR3 protein is CASSQTGLYNEKLFF. The CDR3 nucleotides read TGTGCCAGCAGCCAAACCGGGTTATATAATGAAAAACTGTTTTTT.

This rearrangement joins TRBV18 to TRBJ2-2; 7 bases line up with TRBD1. Germline V gene sequence: CDR1 KGHSH, CDR2 LQKENI. Losses at the gene ends were 8 bases for V and 1 base for J; bases not matched to a gene: 7. The CDR3 is 15 amino acids. CDR3 in DNA: TGTGCCAGCCAATTGGGACAGCGGAACACCGGGGAGCTGTTTTTT. It codes for CASQLGQRNTGELFF.

J is TRBJ1-2 and V is TRBV2; D is unresolved. Trimming stripped 4 bases from V and 8 bases from J, with 17 bases between. Germline values: CDR1 SNHLY, CDR2 FYNNEI. The CDR3 covers 14 residues. CDR3 sequence reads: CASSGGQDYAGYTF. The DNA for the CDR3 is TGTGCCAGCAGTGGCGGGCAGGACTACGCGGGCTACACCTTC.

The chain uses TRBV28 and TRBJ2-5, with D unresolved. Germline CDR1 and CDR2: MDHEN and SYDVKM. There are 14 residues in the CDR3. The ends were cut back, 9 bases at V and 1 base at J, with 15 bases in the middle. Here the CDR3 DNA reads TGTGCCAGAACTCGCATGAGGTGCCAAGAGACCCAGTACTTC. Translated: CARTRMRCQETQYF.

The V call is TRBV9, the J call TRBJ2-2; TRBD2 aligns across 7 bases. V shed 3 bases and J 6 bases; nucleotides not matched to a gene: 2. The germline gives CDR1 SGDLS, CDR2 YYNGEE. The CDR3 extends over 13 amino acids. CDR3 amino acids: CASSALAAGELFF. The CDR3 DNA is TGTGCCAGCAGCGCTCTAGCGGCCGGGGAGCTGTTTTTT. Together with reference TRBV9 and TRBJ2-2, the CDR3 gives the full variable domain: DSGVTQTPKHLITATGQRVTLRCSPRSGDLSVYWYQQSLDQGLQFLIQYYNGEERAKGNILERFSAQQFPDLHSELNLSSLELGDSALYFCASSALAAGELFFGEGSRLTVL.

This chain links TRBV7-9 with TRBJ1-1; the D gene is possibly TRBD1 (5 bases). Trimming stripped 6 bases from V and 2 bases from J, with 22 bases between. In germline, CDR1 is SEHNR, CDR2 FQNEAQ (reference sequence). CDR3 length equals 17 residues. The CDR3 is CASRRLWGRASNTEAFF. As DNA, the CDR3 is TGTGCCAGCAGGCGGCTCTGGGGCCGGGCAAGCAACACTGAAGCTTTCTTT.

The chain combines TRBV10-3 with TRBJ2-3, with D possibly TRBD1 on 6 matching bases. The CDR3 is 16 amino acids. V lost 3 bases and J lost 2, with 15 bases in between. The germline V gene has CDR1 ENHRY and CDR2 SYGVKD. CDR3 protein: CAISDPNRDYTDTQYF. The CDR3 DNA follows: TGTGCCATCAGTGACCCTAACAGGGATTACACAGATACGCAGTATTTT.

About this clone itself: Within the sample, other DNA sequences also encode this same CDR3. The CDR3 DNA sequence: TGTGCCAGTTCCCAGGGGGCCTGGCAACCCCAGCATTTT. It specifies CASSQGAWQPQHF. The chain is built from TRBV19 and TRBJ1-5, with TRBD1 matching 8 bases. Germline loops: CDR1 LNHDA, CDR2 SQIVND (reference sequence). With 8 bases clipped from V and 10 bases from J, the junction kept 10 bases outside the gene matches. The CDR3 covers 13 residues.

The chain links TRBV5-1 to TRBJ2-2; no clear D. Trimming stripped 2 bases from V and 7 bases from J, with 6 bases between. The CDR3 has 12 amino acids. Germline CDR1 and CDR2: SGHRS and YFSETQ. The CDR3 bases are TGCGCCAGCAGCTTTTCCAGCGGGGAGCTGTTTTTT. Encoded protein: CASSFSSGELFF.

The chain uses TRBV28 and TRBJ2-3; 11 bases match TRBD2. CDR3 length: 15 residues. The germline gives CDR1 MDHEN, CDR2 SYDVKM. After removal of 4 bases from V and 3 bases from J, the junction contained 3 bases not matched to a gene. The CDR3 spells CASSSRLAGTDTQYF. The CDR3 nucleotides read TGTGCCAGCAGTTCCCGACTAGCGGGGACAGATACGCAGTATTTT.

V gene TRBV18 combines with J gene TRBJ2-3, with 10 bases that match TRBD2. CDR3 length: 17 amino acids. CDR1 KGHSH and CDR2 LQKENI come from the germline V gene. With 1 base clipped from V and 2 bases from J, the junction kept 6 bases outside the gene matches. CDR3 region: CASSPLSLAGDTDTQYF. The CDR3 nucleotides are TGTGCCAGCTCACCACTTTCTCTAGCGGGAGACACAGATACGCAGTATTTT. The full variable domain, completed using reference TRBV18 and TRBJ2-3, is NAGVMQNPRHLVRRRGQEARLRCSPMKGHSHVYWYRQLPEEGLKFMVYLQKENIIDESGMPKERFSAEFPKEGPSILRIQQVVRGDSAAYFCASSPLSLAGDTDTQYFGPGTRLTVL.

The chain recombines TRBV29-1 with TRBJ1-1, with TRBD1 matching 10 bases. V was pared by 4 bases and J by 4 bases, with 6 bases of the junction left unmatched. The CDR3 is made up of 14 amino acids. The V gene's germline CDR1 is SQVTM and CDR2 ANQGSEA. Here the CDR3 reads CSVARQGAITEAFF. CDR3 DNA sequence: TGCAGCGTTGCTAGACAGGGGGCAATCACTGAAGCTTTCTTT.

The V and J genes are TRBV12-3 or TRBV12-4 and TRBJ2-1; D possibly corresponds to TRBD2 (6 bases). This CDR3 is built from 13 residues. Trimming took off 6 bases at V and 4 bases at J, with 10 bases between the two ends. The CDR3 coding sequence is TGTGCCAGCAGGGAGGGAATGTACAATGAGCAGTTCTTC. It specifies CASREGMYNEQFF.

The chain joins TRBV28 to TRBJ2-7; a possible D gene is TRBD2 (5 bases). The germline V gene has CDR1 MDHEN and CDR2 SYDVKM. Trimming left V 8 bases short and J 2 bases short, with 13 bases between. CDR3 size: 13 residues. CDR3 region: CASVSGVTYEQYF. CDR3 sequence (DNA): TGTGCCAGCGTCAGCGGAGTGACCTACGAGCAGTACTTC.

This clone was seen more than once but under ten times. The chain links TRBV2 to TRBJ2-7; no definite D call. Trimming took off 6 bases at V and 5 bases at J, with 5 bases between the two ends. Germline V lookup: CDR1 SNHLY, CDR2 FYNNEI. CDR3 size: 10 residues. The CDR3 region is CASRNNEQYF. CDR3 nucleotides: TGTGCCAGCAGGAACAACGAGCAGTACTTC.

This clone came up a few times. The chain links TRBV6-1 to TRBJ1-1; TRBD1 matches 12 bases. The CDR3 runs to 18 residues. Germline V gene lookup returns CDR1 MNHNS and CDR2 SASEGT. Trimming cost V 0 bases and J 5 bases; bases outside gene matches: 10. CDR3 protein: CASSEAGTGGRWVTEAFF. The CDR3 DNA is TGTGCCAGCAGTGAAGCGGGGACAGGGGGCCGGTGGGTTACTGAAGCTTTCTTT.

This chain links TRBV5-5 with TRBJ2-1, with 8 nucleotides matching TRBD2. CDR1 and CDR2 from the germline V gene are SGHKS and YYEKEE (reference sequence). V gave up 5 bases and J gave up 2 bases; unmatched junction bases: 6. This CDR3 has 15 residues. CDR3 sequence reads: CASSLTGGAYNEQFF. CDR3 nucleotides: TGTGCCAGCAGTCTGACCGGGGGGGCCTACAATGAGCAGTTCTTC.

V gene TRBV21-1 combines with J gene TRBJ1-4; TRBD1 is the table's D call, not checked against the DNA. TRBV21-1 is a known pseudogene. The CDR3 sequence is 19 residues long. CDR3 sequence (DNA): TGTGCCAGCAGCAAAGCCCCGGGACAGGCCCTTCCGGGAGATGAAAAACTGTTTTTT. It yields the protein CASSKAPGQALPGDEKLFF.

The chain combines TRBV5-4 with TRBJ2-3; 8 nucleotides align to TRBD2. The trim removed 4 bases at V and 2 bases at J, leaving 9 bases unmatched. The CDR3 consists of 16 residues. CDR1 is SGHNT and CDR2 is YYREEE in the germline V gene (reference sequence). The CDR3 region has the DNA TGTGCCAGCAGCCCCCCTGCGGGGGGACCCACAGATACGCAGTATTTT. This codes for CASSPPAGGPTDTQYF. The variable domain in full, with the rest retrieved from reference TRBV5-4 and TRBJ2-3, is ETGVTQSPTHLIKTRGQQVTLRCSSQSGHNTVSWYQQALGQGPQFIFQYYREEENGRGNFPPRFSGLQFPNYSSELNVNALELDDSALYLCASSPPAGGPTDTQYFGPGTRLTVL.

The CDR3 sequence is CATSRRLVGETQYF. CDR3 in DNA: TGTGCCACCAGCCGCCGACTAGTAGGAGAGACCCAGTACTTC. The V and J genes are TRBV15 and TRBJ2-5; perhaps TRBD2 as D (6 bases). The CDR3 has 14 amino acids. Between the trimmed V and J ends, which lost 5 bases and 4 bases, there was a span of 14 bases. From germline, CDR1 is LNHNV and CDR2 YYDKDF (reference sequence).

The chain uses TRBV5-1 and TRBJ2-7; the D gene is possibly TRBD1 (5 bases). CDR1 is SGHRS and CDR2 is YFSETQ in the germline V gene. This CDR3 spans 14 amino acids. Trimming stripped 2 bases from V and 1 base from J, with 10 bases between. CDR3 sequence: CASSLKGSSYEQYF. DNA of the CDR3: TGCGCCAGCAGCTTAAAGGGGTCATCCTACGAGCAGTACTTC.